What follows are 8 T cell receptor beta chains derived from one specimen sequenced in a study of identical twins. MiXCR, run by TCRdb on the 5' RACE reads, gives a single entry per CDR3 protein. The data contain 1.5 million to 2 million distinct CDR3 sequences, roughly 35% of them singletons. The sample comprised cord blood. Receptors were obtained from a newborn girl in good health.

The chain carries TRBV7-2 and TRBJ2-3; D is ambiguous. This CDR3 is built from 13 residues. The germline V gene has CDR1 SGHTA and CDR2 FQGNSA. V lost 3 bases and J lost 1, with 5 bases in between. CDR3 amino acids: CASSFHRTDTQYF. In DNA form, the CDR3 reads TGTGCCAGCAGCTTCCACCGCACAGATACGCAGTATTTT.

DNA for the CDR3: TGTGCCAGCAGCCAATCGGCGGGCTCCTATAATTCACCCCTCCACTTT. This translates into CASSQSAGSYNSPLHF. The genes are TRBV3-1 and TRBJ1-6; D call uncertain. V dropped 2 bases and J dropped 0 bases, with 8 bases sitting between them. Germline loops: CDR1 LGHDT, CDR2 YNNKEL (reference sequence). The CDR3 consists of 16 residues.

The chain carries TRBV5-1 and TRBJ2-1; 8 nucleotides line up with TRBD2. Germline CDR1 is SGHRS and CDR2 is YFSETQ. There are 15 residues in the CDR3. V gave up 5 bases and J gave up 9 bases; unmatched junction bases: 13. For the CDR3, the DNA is TGCGCCAGCAGTTTCGCCAGCGGGGGAGGGGTTGAGCAGTTCTTC. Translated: CASSFASGGGVEQFF.

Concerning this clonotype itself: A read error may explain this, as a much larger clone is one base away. CDR3 in amino acids: CASSTSQYNEQYF. The CDR3 nucleotides read TGTGCCAGCAGTACTAGCCAATACAATGAGCAGTACTTC. V gene TRBV25-1 combines with J gene TRBJ2-7, with D possibly being TRBD2 (6 bases). Trimming took off 5 bases at V and 7 bases at J, with 15 bases between the two ends. Germline V gene data show CDR1 as MGHDK and CDR2 as SYGVNS. This CDR3 spans 13 amino acids.

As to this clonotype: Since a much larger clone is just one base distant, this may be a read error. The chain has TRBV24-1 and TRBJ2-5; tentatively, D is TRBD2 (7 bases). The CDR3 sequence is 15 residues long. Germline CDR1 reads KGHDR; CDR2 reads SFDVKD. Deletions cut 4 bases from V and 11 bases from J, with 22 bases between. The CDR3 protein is CATSDPGGLYNEQYF. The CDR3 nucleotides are TGTGCCACCAGTGACCCGGGGGGCCTTTACAATGAGCAGTACTTC.

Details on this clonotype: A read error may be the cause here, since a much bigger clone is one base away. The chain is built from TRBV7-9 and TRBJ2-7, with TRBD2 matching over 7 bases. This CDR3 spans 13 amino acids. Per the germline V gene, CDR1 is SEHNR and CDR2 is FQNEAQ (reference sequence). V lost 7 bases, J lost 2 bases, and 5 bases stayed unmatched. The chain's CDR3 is CASTLADPYEQYF. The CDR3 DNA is TGTGCCAGCACCCTAGCGGATCCCTACGAGCAGTACTTC.

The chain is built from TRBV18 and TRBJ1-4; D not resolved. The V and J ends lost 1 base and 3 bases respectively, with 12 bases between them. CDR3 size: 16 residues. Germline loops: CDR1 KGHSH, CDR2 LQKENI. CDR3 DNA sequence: TGTGCCAGCTCACCACGGAATGTTGCGGCTAATGAAAAACTGTTTTTT. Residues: CASSPRNVAANEKLFF. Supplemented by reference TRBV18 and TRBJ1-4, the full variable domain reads NAGVMQNPRHLVRRRGQEARLRCSPMKGHSHVYWYRQLPEEGLKFMVYLQKENIIDESGMPKERFSAEFPKEGPSILRIQQVVRGDSAAYFCASSPRNVAANEKLFFGSGTQLSVL.

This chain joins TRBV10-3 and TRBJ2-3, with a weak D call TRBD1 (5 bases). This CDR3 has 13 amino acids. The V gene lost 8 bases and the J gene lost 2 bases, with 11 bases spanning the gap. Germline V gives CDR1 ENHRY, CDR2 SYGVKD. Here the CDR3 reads CAISWGSTDTQYF. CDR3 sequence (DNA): TGTGCCATCTCATGGGGCTCCACAGATACGCAGTATTTT.